This T cell receptor (beta chain) was recorded in a study of cytomegalovirus exposure and HLA in healthy donors. 60 Vbeta and 13 Jbeta primers were used in PCR. Profiling relied on immunoSEQ multiplex PCR, and the TCRdb table lists in-frame clones only, not all of them. The table records more than 200,000 clones, 70% to 80% of them present only once. Germline CDR1 is SGHTA and CDR2 is FQGTGA. The germline V and J ends were trimmed by 0 bases and 5 bases, with 7 bases remaining between them. The CDR3 consists of 13 residues. The chain recombines TRBV7-3 with TRBJ1-1; D is undetermined. Input material: PBMCs. The TCR originated in a man in his forties or fifties in good health and CMV-seronegative. CDR3 nucleotide sequence: TGTGCCAGCAGCTTAACGGCTGGTACTGAAGCTTTCTTT. Translated, it gives CASSLTAGTEAFF.